This T cell receptor beta chain originates from a study of OX40 agonist ivuxolimab in advanced cancers. General study points: Some nonresponders also had low normalized T-cell clonal expansion.

Worth noting for this clone: Antigen specificity is unknown.

The V gene's germline CDR1 is SGHNT and CDR2 YYREEE (reference sequence). V was clipped by 9 bases and J by 0 bases, with 12 bases between them. This CDR3 is built from 13 residues. Libraries were prepared by immunoSEQ multiplex PCR; TCRdb keeps only in-frame clonotypes and omits some of them. The sample includes 80,000 or so clones, over 75% seen only once; the top ten take under 7%. The source is an adult with an advanced solid tumor such as melanoma, head and neck, liver or kidney cancer. This rearrangement joins TRBV5-4 to TRBJ1-1, with D unresolved. The sample here was CD4+ or CD8+ T cells sorted from blood, taken in a trial of the OX40 agonist ivuxolimab. CDR3 protein: CATTRALNTEAFF. The CDR3 DNA reads TGTGCCACCACCCGGGCCTTGAACACTGAAGCTTTCTTT.